The 23 T cell receptor beta chains below come from one sample, sequenced in a study of beta chain features in type 1 diabetes. Sequencing targeted expressed TCRB transcripts, as all isolated RNA had been reverse transcribed. TCRdb's copy holds only in-frame clones and misses some; the assay was immunoSEQ multiplex PCR. This table has roughly 300,000 clones, roughly 8% appearing once. The sequenced sample consisted of central memory CD4+ T cells from blood. The receptors were gathered from a woman between 18 and 29 years old in good health.

This clone has only a few counts. At the DNA level, this CDR3 is encoded by other sequences in the same sample as well. The chain uses TRBV2 and TRBJ1-2; tentative D call: TRBD1 (5 bases). Germline V gives CDR1 SNHLY, CDR2 FYNNEI. Trimming removed 4 bases at V and 5 bases at J, with 11 bases between. The CDR3 is 13 residues long. The CDR3 protein is CASSAGTGYGYTF. The CDR3 DNA is TGTGCCAGCAGTGCCGGGACGGGATATGGCTACACCTTC.

Details on this clone: A far larger clone lies a single base away; this is likely a read error. This sample also contains other DNA sequences that code for the same CDR3. The CDR3 bases are TGTGCCAGCAGCTTAGTCAATGAGCAGTTCTTC. Encoded protein: CASSLVNEQFF. The chain carries TRBV7-2 and TRBJ2-1; D unclear. Trimming left V 1 base short and J 6 bases short, with 1 base between. Germline CDR1 is SGHTA and CDR2 is FQGNSA. The CDR3 is made up of 11 amino acids.

This chain joins TRBV4-2 and TRBJ1-2, with D unclear. Germline V lookup: CDR1 LGHNA, CDR2 YNFKEQ. This CDR3 region has 16 residues. Between the trimmed V and J ends, which lost 1 base and 3 bases, there was a span of 15 bases. The DNA for the CDR3 is TGTGCCAGCAGCCAAGGGACCGGGAGACGGCACTATGGCTACACCTTC. This encodes CASSQGTGRRHYGYTF.

This clone has just one count. V gene TRBV6-5 combines with J gene TRBJ2-7, with D perhaps TRBD1 or TRBD2 (6 bases each). Germline V CDR1 and CDR2: MNHEY, SVGAGI. The V end was cut by 5 bases, the J end by 3 bases, with 17 bases between. CDR3 size: 15 residues. The CDR3 protein is CASSPRTGGGYEQYF. In nucleotides, the CDR3 is TGTGCCAGCAGTCCCCGAACAGGAGGGGGCTACGAGCAGTACTTC.

The chain couples TRBV18 to TRBJ2-3, with D possibly called TRBD1 or TRBD2 (5 bases each). The CDR3 length is 14 residues. Looked up from germline, CDR1 is KGHSH and CDR2 is LQKENI. Trimming cost V 6 bases and J 2 bases, with 12 bases left between them. The CDR3 DNA reads TGTGCCAGCTCGGGTCTGGGGACCACAGATACGCAGTATTTT. Encoded protein: CASSGLGTTDTQYF.

V is TRBV5-6 and J is TRBJ2-1, with D unresolved. V was trimmed by 4 bases and J by 12 bases, leaving 20 bases between them. The germline V gene encodes CDR1 SGHDT and CDR2 YYEEEE. The CDR3 loop spans 14 amino acids. DNA for the CDR3: TGTGCCAGCAGCCCCACCGCGTCCTCTTCCTCGCAGTTCTTC. Its protein is CASSPTASSSSQFF. Full variable domain (outside the CDR3, taken from reference TRBV5-6 and TRBJ2-1): DAGVTQSPTHLIKTRGQQVTLRCSPKSGHDTVSWYQQALGQGPQFIFQYYEEEERQRGNFPDRFSGHQFPNYSSELNVNALLLGDSALYLCASSPTASSSSQFFGPGTRLTVL.

This chain joins TRBV19 and TRBJ2-1; the match to TRBD2 covers 8 bases. From germline, CDR1 is LNHDA and CDR2 SQIVND (reference sequence). The CDR3 covers 15 residues. The J segment lost 10 bases and the V segment lost 1 base, leaving 9 bases of the junction unmatched. The CDR3 loop is CASSIGSGSFGEQFF. As DNA, the CDR3 is TGTGCCAGTAGTATAGGGAGCGGGAGTTTTGGCGAGCAGTTCTTC.

The chain links TRBV25-1 to TRBJ1-5; D remains unclear. CDR1 is MGHDK and CDR2 is SYGVNS in the germline V gene. The CDR3 loop spans 14 amino acids. V lost 5 bases to trimming and J lost 4 bases, with 12 bases between them. As DNA, the CDR3 is TGTGCCAGCAGTACGTCAGCAGGTAATCAGCCCCAGCATTTT. Translation gives CASSTSAGNQPQHF. The full variable domain, its missing parts supplied by reference TRBV25-1 and TRBJ1-5, is EADIYQTPRYLVIGTGKKITLECSQTMGHDKMYWYQQDPGMELHLIHYSYGVNSTEKGDLSSESTVSRIRTEHFPLTLESARPSHTSQYLCASSTSAGNQPQHFGDGTRLSIL.

V usage is TRBV5-1 and J usage is TRBJ1-1; D is undetermined. From germline, CDR1 is SGHRS and CDR2 YFSETQ. The V end was cut by 5 bases, the J end by 7 bases, with 12 bases between. This CDR3 has 12 residues. The CDR3 reads CASRGIGLEAFF. The CDR3 DNA reads TGCGCCAGCAGGGGAATCGGGCTTGAAGCTTTCTTT.

The chain carries TRBV5-1 and TRBJ1-1, with a tentative D call TRBD1 (6 bases). The CDR3 spans 15 residues. V dropped 4 bases and J dropped 1 base, with 14 bases sitting between them. In germline, CDR1 is SGHRS, CDR2 YFSETQ. DNA for the CDR3: TGCGCCAGCAGCCCAGCTCCGGGGGCGAACACTGAAGCTTTCTTT. It encodes CASSPAPGANTEAFF.

This clone appeared a few times. The chain has TRBV6-1 and TRBJ1-2, with D unresolved. CDR1 and CDR2 from the germline V gene are MNHNS and SASEGT. The CDR3 runs 14 residues. Trimming removed 1 base at V and 6 bases at J, with 12 bases between. The CDR3 DNA is TGTGCCAGCAGTGAAGGGGCAGGAACCAATGGCTACACCTTC. Protein sequence: CASSEGAGTNGYTF.

This clone was counted only a few times. V gene TRBV7-9 combines with J gene TRBJ2-7, with TRBD1 matching 9 bases. The CDR3 loop spans 14 amino acids. Per germline, CDR1 SEHNR and CDR2 FQNEAQ (reference sequence). V dropped 5 bases and J dropped 5; count of bases not matched to a gene: 7. The CDR3, as DNA: TGTGCCAGCAGCATGTGGACAGGGGAAAACGAGCAGTACTTC. It translates to CASSMWTGENEQYF.

This clone was counted many times. The germline gene is not matched at one end of the junction; a read error may be the cause. The chain employs TRBV7-7 and TRBJ2-6; 8 bases map to TRBD1. CDR1 and CDR2 (germline): SSHAT, FNYEAQ (reference sequence). This CDR3 spans 17 amino acids. The CDR3 nucleotides read TGTGCTAGCAGCCCCGGGACAGGCTCCTCTGGGGCCAACGTCCTGACTTTC. Protein product: CASSPGTGSSGANVLTF. Full variable domain (remainder filled in from reference TRBV7-7 and TRBJ2-6): GAGVSQSPRYKVTKRGQDVTLRCDPISSHATLYWYQQALGQGPEFLTYFNYEAQPDKSGLPSDRFSAERPEGSISTLTIQRTEQRDSAMYRCASSPGTGSSGANVLTFGAGSRLTVL.

This clone has more than one count but fewer than ten. The chain has TRBV9 and TRBJ1-2; D is possibly TRBD1 (6 bases). V lost 0 bases to trimming and J lost 4 bases, with 13 bases between them. CDR1 is SGDLS and CDR2 is YYNGEE in the germline V gene. The CDR3 loop spans 15 amino acids. This CDR3 is CASSVATGPLYGYTF. The CDR3 nucleotides are TGTGCCAGCAGCGTAGCTACAGGGCCCCTCTATGGCTACACCTTC.

The table lists this clone with a few counts. The chain couples TRBV15 to TRBJ2-7; D not certain. The CDR3 runs to 13 residues. Trimming removed 1 base from V and 7 bases from J, with 11 bases in between. CDR1 LNHNV and CDR2 YYDKDF come from the germline V gene (reference sequence). This CDR3 reads CATSRGEDLEQYF. In DNA form, the CDR3 reads TGTGCCACCAGCAGAGGTGAGGATTTGGAGCAGTACTTC.

This chain links TRBV5-6 with TRBJ1-1; TRBD1 might be the D (5 bases). Trimming removed 5 bases from V and 3 bases from J, with 14 bases in between. CDR1 and CDR2 from the germline V gene are SGHDT and YYEEEE. This CDR3 spans 14 amino acids. The CDR3 sequence: CASRRYQGYTEAFF. The CDR3, as DNA: TGTGCCAGCAGAAGATACCAGGGATACACTGAAGCTTTCTTT.

This clone has ten or more counts. Written as DNA, the CDR3 is TGTGCCAGCAGTCCCGCACCGGGCTGGGCCCACGAGCAGTACTTC. Translation: CASSPAPGWAHEQYF. The chain links TRBV27 to TRBJ2-7; D unresolved. The germline V and J ends were trimmed by 5 bases and 5 bases, with 19 bases remaining between them. This CDR3 has 15 residues. The germline CDR1 and CDR2 sequences are MNHEY and SMNVEV (reference sequence).

This clone was observed a few times. V gene TRBV7-9 combines with J gene TRBJ2-2; D perhaps matches TRBD2 (6 bases). CDR1 and CDR2 from the germline V gene are SEHNR and FQNEAQ (reference sequence). With 6 bases removed from V and 6 bases from J, the gap between germline ends came to 14 bases. The CDR3 is made up of 14 amino acids. The DNA of the CDR3 is TGTGCCAGCAGGGCTCAGCGGGCAGCCGGGGAGCTGTTTTTT. This sequence encodes CASRAQRAAGELFF.

The table lists this clone with many counts. V and J are TRBV11-2 and TRBJ2-2, with no clear D. The CDR3 consists of 16 residues. Trimming removed 1 base from V and 4 bases from J, with 13 bases in between. Germline loops: CDR1 SGHAT, CDR2 FQNNGV. CDR3 DNA: TGTGCCAGCAGCTTAGGTTCGAGATTGGGCACCGGGGAGCTGTTTTTT. Its protein product is CASSLGSRLGTGELFF.

V and J are TRBV4-1 and TRBJ2-5; perhaps TRBD1 as D (6 bases). V was trimmed by 0 bases and J by 4 bases, leaving 12 bases between them. Germline loops: CDR1 MGHRA, CDR2 YSYEKL. The CDR3 totals 15 residues. CDR3 sequence reads: CASSQDQGRVETQYF. The CDR3 nucleotides are TGCGCCAGCAGCCAAGATCAGGGGCGCGTAGAGACCCAGTACTTC.

This sequence joins TRBV7-6 and TRBJ1-4; D is uncertain. Trimming took off 5 bases at V and 3 bases at J, with 19 bases between the two ends. The CDR3 extends over 17 amino acids. Germline V gene sequence: CDR1 SGHVS, CDR2 FNYEAQ. In DNA, the CDR3 is TGTGCCAGCAGCCAAACCTTACGGGATCGGGCTAATGAAAAACTGTTTTTT. Protein product: CASSQTLRDRANEKLFF.

The chain links TRBV6-5 to TRBJ2-3; D tentatively fits TRBD1 or TRBD2 (5 bases each). Germline CDR1 MNHEY, CDR2 SVGAGI. The CDR3 runs 15 residues. V was shortened by 2 bases and J by 1 base, with 10 bases between the two germline ends. The CDR3 DNA reads TGTGCCAGCAGTTACGGGGGTTGGGGCACAGATACGCAGTATTTT. Its protein is CASSYGGWGTDTQYF.

In the case of this clone: The identical CDR3 is also encoded by other nucleotide sequences in the sample. The chain combines TRBV9 with TRBJ2-3, with TRBD1 matching over 7 bases. Germline V gives CDR1 SGDLS, CDR2 YYNGEE. The CDR3 covers 15 residues. V was clipped by 0 bases and J by 6 bases; unmatched bases: 7. The CDR3 region is CASSVGQGAGDTQYF. The CDR3 DNA reads as TGTGCCAGCAGCGTAGGACAGGGAGCTGGCGATACGCAGTATTTT.